The 15 T cell receptor beta chains in this list originate from one sample, sequenced in a study of technical replicates of blood from a few donors. Clones were read by immunoSEQ multiplex PCR, and TCRdb kept only the in-frame ones, dropping some. The sample yields tens of thousands of clones, around 94% seen once. The material sequenced was T cells isolated from PBMCs. The receptors here all came from a human donor in good health.

The chain is built from TRBV10-3 and TRBJ2-1, with TRBD2 as a possible D gene (6 bases). Between the trimmed V and J ends, which lost 10 bases and 6 bases, there was a span of 10 bases. Germline CDR1 ENHRY, CDR2 SYGVKD. The CDR3 spans 11 residues. The CDR3 loop reads CAKRRGNEQFF. As DNA, the CDR3 is TGTGCCAAAAGGAGGGGCAATGAGCAGTTCTTC.

This rearrangement joins TRBV27 to TRBJ2-1; 7 nucleotides match TRBD1. This CDR3 has 16 residues. The J segment lost 1 base and the V segment lost 2 bases, leaving 5 bases of the junction unmatched. Germline loops: CDR1 MNHEY, CDR2 SMNVEV (reference sequence). The CDR3 sequence: CASSLRGRASYNEQFF. CDR3 DNA sequence: TGTGCCAGCAGTTTAAGGGGGCGGGCATCCTACAATGAGCAGTTCTTC.

This chain joins TRBV19 and TRBJ2-7; 9 bases agree with TRBD1. J lost 5 bases, V lost 10 bases, and 12 bases had no gene match. The CDR3 spans 14 residues. Per the germline V gene, CDR1 is LNHDA and CDR2 is SQIVND (reference sequence). Here the CDR3 DNA reads TGTGCCACGACCCCGGGACAGGGTTACCACGAGCAGTACTTC. This gives the protein CATTPGQGYHEQYF.

The chain has TRBV5-1 and TRBJ2-7; 9 bases map to TRBD1. Trimming removed 4 bases from V and 6 bases from J; junction bases left unmatched: 14. The CDR3 has 16 amino acids. Germline V gene sequence: CDR1 SGHRS, CDR2 YFSETQ. CDR3 sequence (DNA): TGCGCCAGCAGCCAGCCAACAGGGGGCGCCGGCGGCGAGCAGTACTTC. Residues: CASSQPTGGAGGEQYF.

V and J are TRBV7-9 and TRBJ1-2; TRBD1 agrees at 7 bases. Losses at the gene ends were 6 bases for V and 5 bases for J; bases not matched to a gene: 15. From germline, CDR1 is SEHNR and CDR2 FQNEAQ (reference sequence). CDR3 size: 16 residues. CDR3: CASSQTGQPGVYGYTF. The DNA for the CDR3 is TGTGCCAGCAGTCAGACGGGACAGCCTGGGGTATATGGCTACACCTTC.

This rearrangement joins TRBV28 to TRBJ2-4; TRBD2 might be the D (5 bases). The CDR3 consists of 14 residues. The V gene lost 5 bases and the J gene lost 0 bases, with 8 bases spanning the gap. CDR1 and CDR2 (germline): MDHEN, SYDVKM. CDR3 DNA: TGTGCCAGCAGTCCGGGGTTAGCCAAAAACATTCAGTACTTC. Protein sequence: CASSPGLAKNIQYF. The full variable domain, its missing parts supplied by reference TRBV28 and TRBJ2-4, is DVKVTQSSRYLVKRTGEKVFLECVQDMDHENMFWYRQDPGLGLRLIYFSYDVKMKEKGDIPEGYSVSREKKERFSLILESASTNQTSMYLCASSPGLAKNIQYFGAGTRLSVL.

The chain recombines TRBV19 with TRBJ1-1, with 8 bases identical to TRBD1. CDR3 length: 15 residues. The junction had 12 bases not matched to a gene; V was cut back by 7 bases and J by 5 bases. Germline CDR1 reads LNHDA; CDR2 reads SQIVND (reference sequence). In DNA, the CDR3 is TGTGCCAGTAATAACGTTCGACAGGGGAGGACTGAAGCTTTCTTT. It yields the protein CASNNVRQGRTEAFF.

The J gene is TRBJ2-3, the V gene TRBV6-5; 7 bases agree with TRBD1. The germline V gene has CDR1 MNHEY and CDR2 SVGAGI. J lost 4 bases, V lost 4 bases, and 5 bases had no gene match. The CDR3 has 14 residues. CDR3 nucleotide sequence: TGTGCCAGCAGTTTTCGACAGGGCCCAGATACGCAGTATTTT. Amino acids: CASSFRQGPDTQYF.

This chain joins TRBV6-5 and TRBJ2-7; no clear D gene. The V gene lost 6 bases and the J gene lost 2 bases, with 14 bases spanning the gap. Looked up from germline, CDR1 is MNHEY and CDR2 is SVGAGI. This CDR3 has 14 amino acids. Here the CDR3 DNA reads TGTGCCAGCAGAGCTCCCCTTGCCGCCTACGAGCAGTACTTC. Translation: CASRAPLAAYEQYF.

The chain combines TRBV14 with TRBJ1-6, with TRBD1 matching over 7 bases. Germline trimming cut 0 bases from V and 9 bases from J; bases unmatched to any gene: 5. The CDR3 is 15 amino acids. The germline V gene has CDR1 SGHDN and CDR2 FVKESK. The CDR3 nucleotides read TGTGCCAGCAGCCAAGACCCGGGACAGCTTTCACCCCTCCACTTT. Encoded protein: CASSQDPGQLSPLHF.

This chain uses TRBV7-9 with TRBJ2-7, with D possibly matching TRBD1 (5 bases). Trimming cost V 2 bases and J 2 bases, with 10 bases left between them. The CDR3 has 14 amino acids. Germline values: CDR1 SEHNR, CDR2 FQNEAQ (reference sequence). DNA of the CDR3: TGTGCCAGCAGCTTAAGTGGGGCAGCCTACGAGCAGTACTTC. This gives the protein CASSLSGAAYEQYF.

The V call is TRBV15, the J call TRBJ2-2; 9 nucleotides align to TRBD2. The germline gives CDR1 LNHNV, CDR2 YYDKDF (reference sequence). The CDR3 is 17 amino acids. V lost 5 bases and J lost 9; bases outside the gene matches: 16. The chain's CDR3 is CATSPGASGNRGRELFF. The CDR3 region has the DNA TGTGCCACCAGCCCAGGGGCTAGCGGGAATCGCGGTAGGGAGCTGTTTTTT.

Here the CDR3 reads CASSVRGGADENEQYF. CDR3 sequence (DNA): TGTGCCAGCAGCGTGCGCGGGGGGGCCGACGAAAACGAGCAGTACTTC. This chain links TRBV9 with TRBJ2-7, with 9 bases aligning to TRBD2. Germline V CDR1 and CDR2: SGDLS, YYNGEE. The CDR3 sequence is 16 residues long. The V and J ends lost 2 bases and 5 bases, in that order; junction bases with no gene match: 11.

CDR3 sequence reads: CASSFPEGGEQYF. CDR3 bases: TGTGCCAGCAGTTTTCCCGAGGGCGGCGAGCAGTACTTC. The gene calls are TRBV27 and TRBJ2-7; maybe TRBD2 (5 bases). The CDR3 sequence is 13 residues long. The V gene's germline CDR1 is MNHEY and CDR2 SMNVEV (reference sequence). V lost 3 bases to trimming and J lost 6 bases, with 12 bases between them.

This chain uses TRBV6-1 with TRBJ1-3, with D perhaps TRBD1 (6 bases). The CDR3 is 12 residues long. V lost 9 bases, J lost 12 bases, and 18 bases lay in between. In germline, CDR1 is MNHNS, CDR2 SASEGT. The CDR3 DNA sequence: TGTGCCAGTTGGGGGCTTTTGTCTGACATATATTTT. Translated, it gives CASWGLLSDIYF.